This T cell receptor beta chain was captured in a study of molecular identifiers for immune sequencing clone quantification (dated by TCRdb to 2016 to 2019). General notes on the study: For a replicate experiment, RNA from 20,000 or 100,000 naive CD8 T cells was divided into five aliquots, and four of the five aliquots were sequenced. This methods study benchmarked molecular-identifier clustering-based TCR repertoire sequencing (MIDCIRS) and TCR RNA copy counting, using CD8 T cells to do so.

Results the study describes overall, beyond this receptor: Highly expanded clone sizes could be underestimated if identical TCR molecules share a barcode. About 3.1 recovered TCR RNA copies per cell were obtained by modeling, versus about 9.7 by digital PCR, implying a capture efficiency of approximately 30%. When barcode sub-clustering was left out, chimeric consensus sequences inflated TCR diversity, with chimeras reaching as high as 47%. Spiked-in Jurkat TCR RNA equal to a single cell's worth was reported to be detectable even within 1,100,000 naive CD8 T cells. The naive libraries included spiked-in Jurkat TCR RNA (roughly eleven copies' worth), and this Jurkat TCR RNA is not part of the donor repertoire. In CMV-specific effector cells, over 98% of molecules were held by clones above 20 RNA copies, whereas under 1% of molecules were held by such clones in naive cells.

Comments on this clonotype: Its antigen remains undetermined. One junction end disagrees with the germline gene, perhaps due to a read error.

Libraries were built with PCR. The sample was run on an Illumina HiSeq 4000. Preparation of bulk TCR libraries followed a previously described approach, with the TCR primers listed in Table S5. Purification of total RNA was performed with the Qiagen AllPrep DNA/RNA kit. Before analysis, reads from multiple sequencing runs of the same library were pooled. As for the authors' bioinformatics: Reads were retained only if the reads had an exact TCR constant sequence, and the retained reads were trimmed to 150 nt and grouped according to their 12-nt molecular barcodes. Reads within each barcode group were sub-clustered using a 15% Levenshtein threshold, and quality-weighted consensus sequences were constructed for each RNA molecule. Non-functional sequences were filtered out, along with any lower-count sequence sitting one edit away from another sequence. Barcode sub-clusters with fewer than 20% of the maximum read count were removed, based on fitting two negative binomial distributions. TCRdb handled the public reads itself, with Q25 trimming in fastp and clone calling in MiXCR, and kept productive beta chains. Every entry covers one CDR3 protein and lists the most common genes and DNA from its rows. These V and J calls originate from TCRdb's pipeline instead of the authors' own analysis. In all, the sample holds approximately 550,000 distinct CDR3 sequences, and 20% to 25% of those were seen once. About 0.78% of the sample belongs to the ten largest clones.

Including cysteine and phenylalanine, the CDR3 has 18 amino acids. The CDR3 DNA has 54 bases and is translated from base 1. CDR1 LGHNA and CDR2 YSLEER are derived from the germline V gene. Libraries of naive CD8 T cells were generated from roughly 20,000 to 1,000,000 sorted cells, with 10%, 30% or 50% of the purified RNA used. Naive CD8 T cells, defined as CD8+CD4-CCR7+CD45RA+, were FACS-sorted into RLT Plus buffer on a BD FACSAria II. More than 8 TCR copies' worth of Jurkat RNA were spiked into about 20,000-1,100,000 naive CD8 T cell samples to test detection sensitivity. CD8 T cells were enriched using RosetteSep CD8+ T Cell Enrichment Cocktail and Ficoll-Paque, and the enriched cells then underwent ACK red cell lysis.

The receptor was derived from a human donor in good health. Some libraries in this study had Jurkat cell RNA spiked in. The chain uses TRBV4-3 and TRBJ2-2, with 7 middle bases fitting TRBD1. The sample consisted of naive CD8+ T cells from blood, with Jurkat cell RNA spiked in. The sample's cell subset or site, from its label and the paper: FACS-sorted CD8+CD4-CCR7+CD45RA+ naive T cells. CDR3 region: CASSQDRTTGMNTGELSF. The nucleotide sequence reads as follows: TGCGCCAGCAGCCAAGATAGGACGACAGGGATGAACACCGGGGAGCTGTCTTTT.